This T cell receptor (beta chain) derives from a study of beta chain features in type 1 diabetes. Regarding the study as a whole: Moderate but significant shortening of TCRB CDR3s was recorded in all four CD4+ subsets from Type 1 diabetes patients. Short templates might get an advantage during PCR, and this would be equal in patients and controls.

To note about this clone: Its cognate antigen is unknown.

The sequenced template was cDNA made from the entire isolated RNA. Sequencing used immunoSEQ multiplex PCR; TCRdb keeps in-frame clones, though not all of them. The table includes some 350,000 clones, over 8.5% detected once. Sampling consisted of one heparinised blood draw per donor, averaging around 120 mL. CDR1 is SGHTA and CDR2 is FQGNSA in the germline V gene. Trimming stripped 0 bases from V and 0 bases from J, with 11 bases between. This CDR3 has 16 residues. The chain employs TRBV7-2 and TRBJ1-1; D call uncertain. This TCR was recovered from a young man with type 1 diabetes. What was sequenced was central memory CD4+ T cells from blood. This chain's CDR3 is CASSLAAGWMNTEAFF. The CDR3 DNA follows: TGTGCCAGCAGCTTAGCGGCGGGATGGATGAACACTGAAGCTTTCTTT.